Each of the 3 T cell receptor beta chains below was sequenced from the same sample in a study of identifying expanded T cells in peripheral blood. TCRdb keeps only in-frame clones here, not all; method: immunoSEQ multiplex PCR. The sample includes under 100,000 clones, 70% to 90% seen only once; the top ten take roughly 7%. The sequencing sample was made of blood. The receptors were sampled from a person aged 18-70 years in good health.

V is TRBV7-9 and J is TRBJ1-2; D not certain. V was pared by 5 bases and J by 8 bases, with 24 bases between. Germline V lookup: CDR1 SEHNR, CDR2 FQNEAQ (reference sequence). The CDR3 sequence is 16 residues long. CDR3 protein: CASSQNPPSSQRGYTF. The CDR3 coding sequence is TGTGCCAGCAGCCAGAACCCTCCATCGTCCCAAAGGGGCTACACCTTC.

The chain links TRBV11-2 to TRBJ1-6; maybe TRBD1 (6 bases). The CDR3 contains 14 residues. Germline V gene sequence: CDR1 SGHAT, CDR2 FQNNGV. V dropped 2 bases and J dropped 10 bases, with 12 bases sitting between them. The CDR3 bases are TGTGCCAGCAGCTTACCTGGGGGCACATCACCCCTCCACTTT. Translation gives CASSLPGGTSPLHF.

V is TRBV2 and J is TRBJ1-5; D is undetermined. Germline CDR1 and CDR2: SNHLY and FYNNEI. The V end lost 1 base, the J end lost 6 bases, and 10 bases lay between the germline ends. This CDR3 spans 14 amino acids. The CDR3 nucleotides read TGTGCCAGCAGTGAAGTAGACCCCTTTCAGCCCCAGCATTTT. Protein sequence: CASSEVDPFQPQHF.